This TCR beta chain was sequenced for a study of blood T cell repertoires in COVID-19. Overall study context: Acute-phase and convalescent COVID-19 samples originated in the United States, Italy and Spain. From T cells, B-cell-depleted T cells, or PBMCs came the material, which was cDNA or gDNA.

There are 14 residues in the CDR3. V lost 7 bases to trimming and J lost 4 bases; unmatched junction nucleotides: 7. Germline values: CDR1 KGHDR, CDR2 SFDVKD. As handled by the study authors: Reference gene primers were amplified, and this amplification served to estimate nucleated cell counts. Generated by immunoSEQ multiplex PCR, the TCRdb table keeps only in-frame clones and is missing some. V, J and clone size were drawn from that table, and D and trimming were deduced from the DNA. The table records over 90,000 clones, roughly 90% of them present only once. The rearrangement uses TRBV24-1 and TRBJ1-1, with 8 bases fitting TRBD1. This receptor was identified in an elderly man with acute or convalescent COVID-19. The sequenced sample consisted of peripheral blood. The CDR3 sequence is CATSDGQGSTEAFF. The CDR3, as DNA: TGTGCCACCAGCGACGGACAGGGTTCCACTGAAGCTTTCTTT.